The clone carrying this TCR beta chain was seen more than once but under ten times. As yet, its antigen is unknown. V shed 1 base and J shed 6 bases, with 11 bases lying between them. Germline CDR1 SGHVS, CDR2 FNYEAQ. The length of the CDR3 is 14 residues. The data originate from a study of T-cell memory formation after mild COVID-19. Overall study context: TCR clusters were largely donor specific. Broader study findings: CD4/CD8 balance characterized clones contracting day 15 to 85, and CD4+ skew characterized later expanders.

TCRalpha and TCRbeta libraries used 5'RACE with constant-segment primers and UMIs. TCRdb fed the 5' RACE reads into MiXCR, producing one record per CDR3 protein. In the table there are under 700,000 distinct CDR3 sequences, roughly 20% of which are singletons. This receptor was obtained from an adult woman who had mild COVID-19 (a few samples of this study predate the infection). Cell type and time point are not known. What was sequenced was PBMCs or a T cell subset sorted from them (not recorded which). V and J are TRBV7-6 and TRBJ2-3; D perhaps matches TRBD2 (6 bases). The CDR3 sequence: CASSLGRAWDTQYF. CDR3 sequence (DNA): TGTGCCAGCAGCTTAGGGAGGGCTTGGGATACGCAGTATTTT.